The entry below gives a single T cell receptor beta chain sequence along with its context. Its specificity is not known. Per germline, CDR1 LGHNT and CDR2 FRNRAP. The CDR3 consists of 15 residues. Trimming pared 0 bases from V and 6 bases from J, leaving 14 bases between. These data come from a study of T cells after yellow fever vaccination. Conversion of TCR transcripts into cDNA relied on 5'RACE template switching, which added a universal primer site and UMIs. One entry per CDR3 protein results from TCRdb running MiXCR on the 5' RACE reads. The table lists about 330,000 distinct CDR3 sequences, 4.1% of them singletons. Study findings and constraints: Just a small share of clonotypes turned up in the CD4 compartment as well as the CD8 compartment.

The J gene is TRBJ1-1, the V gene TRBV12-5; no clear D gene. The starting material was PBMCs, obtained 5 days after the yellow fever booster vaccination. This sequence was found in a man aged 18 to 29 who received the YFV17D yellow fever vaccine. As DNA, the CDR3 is TGTGCTAGTGGTTTGGTTAAGGGAGGAGTCGCTGAAGCTTTCTTT. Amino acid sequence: CASGLVKGGVAEAFF.